This is a list of T cell receptor beta chains from one sample in a study of blood T cell repertoires in COVID-19. This table comes from immunoSEQ multiplex PCR, and its TCRdb copy is limited to in-frame clones, with some not included. Of 380,000 or so clones in the sample, approximately 91% were seen once. Sequencing was performed on PBMCs or T cells enriched from blood (not recorded which). These receptors all come from a woman aged 35 to 49 with acute COVID-19. The CDR3 runs from the conserved cysteine through the conserved F or W. The order of the fields is D gene, V gene, clone size, CDR3 protein. D genes are given only for firm matches. Clone size is stated in some rows and not others, as once, few, many or a class when expanded.

D: NA; V: TRBV7-9; size: NA; CDR3: CASSGGTLNTEAFF
D: NA; V: TRBV6-1; size: few; CDR3: CASSDGQGDEQYF
D: TRBD2; V: TRBV5-1; size: NA; CDR3: CASLPAGAKGGANVLTF
D: NA; V: TRBV19; size: once; CDR3: CASSSGSRASPYGYTF
D: TRBD1; V: TRBV28; size: NA; CDR3: CASSIQGVGKPQHF
D: NA; V: TRBV30; size: NA; CDR3: CAWSFGLLDEKLFF
D: NA; V: TRBV7-9; size: NA; CDR3: CASSPREQGGGEQYF
D: NA; V: TRBV19; size: NA; CDR3: CASSIARQSNQPQHF
D: TRBD1; V: TRBV18; size: NA; CDR3: CASSLSQTGTTGELFF
D: TRBD2; V: TRBV19; size: NA; CDR3: CASSSRTSGGPSTDTQYF
D: TRBD1; V: TRBV5-8; size: NA; CDR3: CASSSPGGSRNSPLHF
D: TRBD1; V: TRBV25-1; size: NA; CDR3: CASSSFIGTGGVSTEAFF
D: TRBD2; V: TRBV5-4; size: NA; CDR3: CASSGPGLADEQYF
D: NA; V: TRBV19; size: NA; CDR3: CASLGDFGGYTF
D: TRBD2; V: TRBV6-6; size: NA; CDR3: CASRISGGRSGELFF
D: NA; V: TRBV4-1; size: NA; CDR3: CASSQVVSRGNQPQHF
D: NA; V: TRBV6-5; size: NA; CDR3: CASTHRLNTEAFF
D: TRBD2; V: TRBV11-2; size: NA; CDR3: CASSLAGGGQETQYF
D: TRBD2; V: TRBV7-9; size: NA; CDR3: CASSPLAGGNYNEQFF
D: NA; V: TRBV5-1; size: NA; CDR3: CASRANTEAFF
D: NA; V: TRBV3-1/TRBV3-2; size: NA; CDR3: CASSQHSEAFF
D: TRBD1; V: TRBV2; size: NA; CDR3: CASIKGQGYTEAFF
D: NA; V: TRBV25-1; size: NA; CDR3: CASSPARGWSEKLFF
D: NA; V: TRBV24-1; size: once; CDR3: CATSGSGVNTEAFF
D: NA; V: TRBV24-1; size: once; CDR3: CATSPRGWADTQYF
D: NA; V: TRBV5-4; size: NA; CDR3: CASSSPLGGPSYEQYF
D: NA; V: TRBV7-9; size: NA; CDR3: CASSLASSGHSNTGELFF
D: TRBD1; V: TRBV11-2; size: NA; CDR3: CASSLGQGEKLFF
D: TRBD2; V: TRBV24-1; size: NA; CDR3: CATSGPGGGEQYF
D: TRBD2; V: TRBV11-2; size: once; CDR3: CASSEGLAGATPSYEQYF
D: TRBD1; V: TRBV2; size: NA; CDR3: CASDKDRGGNQPQHF
D: NA; V: TRBV3-1/TRBV3-2; size: NA; CDR3: CASSQDPGWVGYGYTF
D: TRBD1; V: TRBV19; size: NA; CDR3: CASSIWPGGSNQPQHF
D: NA; V: TRBV14; size: NA; CDR3: CASSPGTSTDTQYF
D: NA; V: TRBV18; size: NA; CDR3: CASSPRQRGHTEAFF
D: TRBD1; V: TRBV7-9; size: NA; CDR3: CASSLGQENSPLHF
D: NA; V: TRBV12-3/TRBV12-4; size: NA; CDR3: CASSLVGEAFF
D: TRBD1; V: TRBV18; size: NA; CDR3: CASSPTDRAVNNEQFF
D: NA; V: TRBV5-1; size: NA; CDR3: CASSAWGGAHGYTF
D: NA; V: TRBV18; size: NA; CDR3: CASSPDTTNYGYTF
D: TRBD1; V: TRBV6-5; size: once; CDR3: CASSATGQDFYEQYF
D: TRBD2; V: TRBV5-1; size: once; CDR3: CASSLAGDTDTQYF
D: NA; V: TRBV6-5; size: NA; CDR3: CASSYSSPGLTYEQYF
D: TRBD2; V: TRBV11-2; size: NA; CDR3: CASRPFLAGGHNEQFF
D: NA; V: TRBV6-5; size: NA; CDR3: CASGIGTQADEQFF
D: TRBD1; V: TRBV19; size: once; CDR3: CASNRQDRDNSPLHF
D: TRBD2; V: TRBV5-4; size: NA; CDR3: CASSLGLAGALPLTDTQYF
D: TRBD1; V: TRBV14; size: NA; CDR3: CASSQPGQGDSPLHF
D: NA; V: TRBV2; size: once; CDR3: CASRRPANQPQHF
D: TRBD2; V: TRBV3-1/TRBV3-2; size: once; CDR3: CASSRSPGSGGGEQFF
D: TRBD1; V: TRBV19; size: once; CDR3: CASSFRTGKSTGELFF
D: NA; V: TRBV11-2; size: NA; CDR3: CASSSWGPKRTEAFF
D: NA; V: TRBV2; size: NA; CDR3: CASSVSGDQGYTF
D: NA; V: TRBV6-1; size: NA; CDR3: CASSEATSGGSTDTQYF
D: NA; V: TRBV4-2; size: NA; CDR3: CASREGGRNYGYTF
D: TRBD2; V: TRBV29-1; size: NA; CDR3: CSVSASGISQETQYF
D: TRBD1; V: TRBV5-1; size: NA; CDR3: CASSSPGQGVYEQYF
D: NA; V: TRBV24-1; size: NA; CDR3: CATSGGGRTSGYTF
D: TRBD1; V: TRBV6-5; size: NA; CDR3: CASNEGAGSAYEQYF